This T cell receptor (beta chain) emerged from a study of blood T cell repertoires in COVID-19. Individuals aged 18 to 89 years were recruited from about two dozen US areas. Which cohort a participant joined came from the clinical history participants gave. With V trimmed by 0 bases and J by 4 bases, 6 bases remained unmatched. CDR3 length equals 16 residues. Germline V gene sequence: CDR1 MGHRA, CDR2 YSYEKL. Sequencing was performed with immunoSEQ multiplex PCR; in TCRdb, only in-frame clones are kept and a portion is missing. The sample lists a few hundred thousand clones; roughly nine tenths were seen once.

This TCR was recovered from a woman in her forties or fifties who had been exposed to COVID-19. J is TRBJ2-7 and V is TRBV4-1, with TRBD1 matching over 10 bases. Sample: PBMCs or T cells enriched from blood (not recorded which). CDR3 loop: CASSQDLGTGAYEQYF. Here the CDR3 DNA reads TGCGCCAGCAGCCAAGATCTGGGGACAGGGGCTTACGAGCAGTACTTC.